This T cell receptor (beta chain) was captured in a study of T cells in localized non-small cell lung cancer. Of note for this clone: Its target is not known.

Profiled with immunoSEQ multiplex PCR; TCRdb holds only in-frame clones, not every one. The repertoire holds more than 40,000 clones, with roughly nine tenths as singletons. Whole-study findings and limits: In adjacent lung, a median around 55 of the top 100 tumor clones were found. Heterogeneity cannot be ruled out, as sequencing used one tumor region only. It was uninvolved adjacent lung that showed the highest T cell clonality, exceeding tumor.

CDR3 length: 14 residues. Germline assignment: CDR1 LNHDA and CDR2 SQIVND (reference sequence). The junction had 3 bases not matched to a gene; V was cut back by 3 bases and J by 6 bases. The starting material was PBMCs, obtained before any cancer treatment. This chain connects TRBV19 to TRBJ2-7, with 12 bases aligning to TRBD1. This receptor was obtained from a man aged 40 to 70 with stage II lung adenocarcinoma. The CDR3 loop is CASSMGQGASEQYF. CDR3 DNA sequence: TGTGCCAGTAGTATGGGACAGGGGGCGTCCGAGCAGTACTTC. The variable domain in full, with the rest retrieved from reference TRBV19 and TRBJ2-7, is DGGITQSPKYLFRKEGQNVTLSCEQNLNHDAMYWYRQDPGQGLRLIYYSQIVNDFQKGDIAEGYSVSREKKESFPLTVTSAQKNPTAFYLCASSMGQGASEQYFGPGTRLTVT.